A selection of T cell receptor beta chains follows, all from one sample in a study of T cells after yellow fever vaccination. TCRdb reprocessed the 5' RACE reads with MiXCR, giving one entry per CDR3 protein. In the table there are some 560,000 distinct CDR3 sequences, 15% to 20% of which are singletons. This specimen was PBMCs, taken 15 days after the yellow fever booster vaccination. The receptors were gathered from a young man who received the YFV17D yellow fever vaccine. CDR3s include the opening cysteine and the closing phenylalanine or tryptophan. The D gene is left open where the match is weak. Only some rows state a clone size, as once, few, many or a class for expanded clones.

>NA|TRBJ2-7|NA|TRBV24-1
TGTGCCACCAGTGATGGGGGCTCCTACGAGCAGTACTTC
CATSDGGSYEQYF
>few|TRBJ2-7|TRBD2|TRBV7-9
TGTGCCACCATAAGACTAGCGGGAGAAGAGCAGTACTTC
CATIRLAGEEQYF
>NA|TRBJ2-7|TRBD2|TRBV28
TGTGCCAGCAGGCAGCCCGGGACTAGCGCTTCCTACGAGCAGTACTTC
CASRQPGTSASYEQYF
>few|TRBJ2-3|TRBD2|TRBV9
TGTGCCAGCAGCGTAGCTGAAGCGGGAGGTACCGCAGATACGCAGTATTTT
CASSVAEAGGTADTQYF
>NA|TRBJ2-5|NA|TRBV7-2
TGTGCCAGCTCGACGGTACCCCAAGAGACCCAGTACTTC
CASSTVPQETQYF
>few|TRBJ2-1|TRBD1|TRBV5-1
TGCGCCAGCAGCCCAAGGACAGGGGCAAGCTACAATGAGCAGTTCTTC
CASSPRTGASYNEQFF
>NA|TRBJ2-7|TRBD2|TRBV5-1
TGCGCCAGCAGCTCTAGCGGGAACTACGAGCAGTACTTC
CASSSSGNYEQYF
>NA|TRBJ2-3|TRBD2|TRBV20-1
TGCAGTGCGTATAGCGGGGATAGCACAGATACGCAGTATTTT
CSAYSGDSTDTQYF
>NA|TRBJ2-4|NA|TRBV7-9
TGTGCCAGCAGCTTATTGAGGACCGCCCCCGGGGACATTCAGTACTTC
CASSLLRTAPGDIQYF
>NA|TRBJ2-5|TRBD1|TRBV10-2
TGCGCCAGCAGCGTGGGGACAGGCTCGTTCCAGTACTTC
CASSVGTGSFQYF
>NA|TRBJ2-1|TRBD2|TRBV20-1
TGCAGTATTACGGGACTAGCGGGAGGACGGCAGTTCTTC
CSITGLAGGRQFF
>NA|TRBJ2-3|NA|TRBV15
TGTGCCACCAGCAGGGTCAACACAGATACGCAGTATTTT
CATSRVNTDTQYF
>NA|TRBJ2-1|NA|TRBV18
TGTGCCAGCTCACTCCAAGCCGCTGGGTTTGAGCAGTTCTTC
CASSLQAAGFEQFF
>NA|TRBJ2-5|NA|TRBV5-1
TGCGCCAGCAGCTTTGAGTACCCTCAAGAGACCCAGTACTTC
CASSFEYPQETQYF
>NA|TRBJ1-6|NA|TRBV12-3/TRBV12-4
TGTGCCAGCAGTCAGACACTGGGGGGGTCACCCCTCCACTTT
CASSQTLGGSPLHF
>few|TRBJ2-5|NA|TRBV5-1
TGCGCCAGCAGCGTGGGGGACCTTCACCAAGAGACCCAGTACTTC
CASSVGDLHQETQYF
>NA|TRBJ2-7|NA|TRBV15
TGTGCCACCAGCAGAGCTTCGCGAAGCTCCTACGAGCAGTACTTC
CATSRASRSSYEQYF
>NA|TRBJ2-7|TRBD1|TRBV5-1
TGCGCCAGCAGCAAACCGGGACAGGACTACGAGCAGTACTTC
CASSKPGQDYEQYF
>few|TRBJ2-1|NA|TRBV7-2
TGTGCCAGCAGCTCAACGAGGGATGAGCAGTTCTTC
CASSSTRDEQFF
>NA|TRBJ1-1|NA|TRBV5-1
TGCGCCAGCAGAAATCGACAGAATTCAGGGAACACTGAAGCTTTCTTT
CASRNRQNSGNTEAFF
>few|TRBJ2-1|NA|TRBV5-1
TGCGCCAGCAGAAGACTAGGTCTCTCCTACAATGAGCAGTTCTTC
CASRRLGLSYNEQFF
>NA|TRBJ2-7|TRBD2|TRBV6-2/TRBV6-3
TGTGCCAGCAGTCAACGTCCTTTGACTAGCAGTACTTACGAGCAGTACTTC
CASSQRPLTSSTYEQYF
>many|TRBJ2-5|TRBD1|TRBV7-7
TGCGCCAGCAGCTCGGACAGGGAAGAGACCCAGTACTTC
CASSSDREETQYF
>NA|TRBJ1-4|NA|TRBV12-3/TRBV12-4
TGTGCCAGCACGAGGGGGTCTGCAACTAATGAAAAACTGTTTTTT
CASTRGSATNEKLFF
>NA|TRBJ2-1|NA|TRBV29-1
TGCAGCGTTGTCCTACTAGTTCATAGGAATGAGCAGTTCTTC
CSVVLLVHRNEQFF
>NA|TRBJ2-1|NA|TRBV6-1
TGTGCCAGCAGCCCCCAAAGCCTGAATGAGCAGTTCTTC
CASSPQSLNEQFF
>NA|TRBJ1-1|NA|TRBV9
TGTGCCAGCAGCGGCCCTGCCCCTCCGAACACTGAAGCTTTCTTT
CASSGPAPPNTEAFF
>NA|TRBJ2-3|NA|TRBV28
TGTGCCAGCCCACCTCCCCCCTGGTACACAGATACGCAGTATTTT
CASPPPPWYTDTQYF
>NA|TRBJ2-7|TRBD2|TRBV7-2
TGTGCCAGCAGCTCTCCGGGACTAGAGAAGTACGAGCAGTACTTC
CASSSPGLEKYEQYF
>few|TRBJ2-1|NA|TRBV21-1
TGTGCCAGCAGCAAAGGGCCCCTCAAGCGGGGTAGCTCCTACAATGAGCAGTTCTTC
CASSKGPLKRGSSYNEQFF
>few|TRBJ2-1|NA|TRBV5-1
TGCGCCAGCAGCTTGGCCGGTAGCGGAGGCTACAATGAGCAGTTCTTC
CASSLAGSGGYNEQFF
>NA|TRBJ2-2|TRBD1|TRBV23-1
TGCGCCAGCAGTTCTCGTTCGGGACAGGGGTGCACCGGGGAGCTGTTTTTT
CASSSRSGQGCTGELFF